This paragraph covers one TCR beta chain sequence. Antigen specificity is unknown. One junction end does not reproduce the germline sequence, and a read error may be involved. Aged roughly 6 to 95, donors were systemically healthy Caucasians from Russia. The data stem from a study of blood T cells in healthy people across ages. Overall study results and limits: A strong correlation between TCR beta diversity and naive T cell percentage was seen. Older age went with lower TCR beta diversity per million T cells, in a roughly linear way. Estimates of total diversity, which came from one million sequenced T cells, were considered to be underestimates.

The CDR3 totals 14 residues. The germline V gene has CDR1 SGHDT and CDR2 YYEEEE. Through a sample-barcoded 5' primer and a J-beta primer mix, a second PCR was run for roughly 6 to 12 cycles. MiXCR, applied by TCRdb to the 5' RACE reads, yields one record per CDR3 protein. The sample holds approximately 940,000 distinct CDR3 sequences, roughly 43% seen once. The origin of this receptor is a young man in good health. Sequencing was carried out using blood. This chain connects TRBV5-6 to TRBJ2-7; perhaps TRBD1 as D (6 bases). The CDR3 reads CASSAGDTSCEQYF. CDR3 in DNA: TGTGCCAGCAGCGCTGGGGACACGTCCTGCGAGCAGTACTTC. Full variable domain (remainder filled in from reference TRBV5-6 and TRBJ2-7): DAGVTQSPTHLIKTRGQQVTLRCSPKSGHDTVSWYQQALGQGPQFIFQYYEEEERQRGNFPDRFSGHQFPNYSSELNVNALLLGDSALYLCASSAGDTSCEQYFGPGTRLTVT.